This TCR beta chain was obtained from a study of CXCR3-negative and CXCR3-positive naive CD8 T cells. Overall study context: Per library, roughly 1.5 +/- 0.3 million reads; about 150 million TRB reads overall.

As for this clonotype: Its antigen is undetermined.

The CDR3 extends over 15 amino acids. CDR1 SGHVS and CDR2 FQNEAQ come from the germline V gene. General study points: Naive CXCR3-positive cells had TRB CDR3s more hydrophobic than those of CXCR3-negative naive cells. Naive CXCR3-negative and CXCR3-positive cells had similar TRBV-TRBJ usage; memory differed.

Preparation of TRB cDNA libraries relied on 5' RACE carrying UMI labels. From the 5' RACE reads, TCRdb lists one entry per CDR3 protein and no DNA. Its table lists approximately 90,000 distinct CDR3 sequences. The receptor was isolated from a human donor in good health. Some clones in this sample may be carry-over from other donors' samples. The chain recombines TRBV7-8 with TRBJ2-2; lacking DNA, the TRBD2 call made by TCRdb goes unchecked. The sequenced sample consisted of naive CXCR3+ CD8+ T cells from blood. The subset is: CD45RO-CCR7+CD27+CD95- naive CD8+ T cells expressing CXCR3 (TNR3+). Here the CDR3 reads CASRPGLTNTGELFF.